The 19 T cell receptor beta chains in this list originate from one sample, sequenced in a study of T cell repertoires in cytomegalovirus infection. Via MiXCR, TCRdb re-called the reads, giving one row per CDR3 protein. The sample holds approximately 390,000 distinct CDR3 sequences, nearly 35% seen once. These TCRs are of unknown antigen specificity. Source: cultured PBMCs, taken from culture after CMV antigen stimulation. The receptors were sampled from a human donor in good health (CMV status not recorded). Some clones in this sample may be carry-over from other donors' samples.

J is TRBJ1-5 and V is TRBV28; D is ambiguous. V lost 3 bases, J lost 0 bases, and 9 bases lay in between. The CDR3 contains 15 residues. The germline V gene encodes CDR1 MDHEN and CDR2 SYDVKM. The DNA of the CDR3 is TGTGCCAGCAGTTTCTCCATGCCTAGCAATCAGCCCCAGCATTTT. Its protein product is CASSFSMPSNQPQHF. The full variable domain, rest sourced from reference TRBV28 and TRBJ1-5, is DVKVTQSSRYLVKRTGEKVFLECVQDMDHENMFWYRQDPGLGLRLIYFSYDVKMKEKGDIPEGYSVSREKKERFSLILESASTNQTSMYLCASSFSMPSNQPQHFGDGTRLSIL.

The chain has TRBV29-1 and TRBJ2-1; D is unclear. CDR3 size: 12 residues. Per the germline V gene, CDR1 is SQVTM and CDR2 is ANQGSEA. Trimming removed 6 bases from V and 5 bases from J, with 11 bases in between. CDR3 DNA sequence: TGCAGCGTGAACTTAGGTAACAATGAGCAGTTCTTC. It is translated as CSVNLGNNEQFF.

The chain links TRBV6-2 or TRBV6-3 to TRBJ2-7; 10 nucleotides line up with TRBD2. The CDR3 runs to 13 residues. Germline-derived CDR1 and CDR2 are MNHEY and SVGEGT. V was pared by 10 bases and J by 5 bases, with 8 bases of the junction left unmatched. The CDR3 nucleotides are TGTGCCACCCGGACAGCGGGAGGGAACGAGCAGTACTTC. Encoded protein: CATRTAGGNEQYF.

Many counts were recorded for this clonotype. As DNA, the CDR3 is TGTGCCAGCAGCTCGGGACAGGGGAACACCGGGGAGCTGTTTTTT. As protein: CASSSGQGNTGELFF. The chain employs TRBV7-9 and TRBJ2-2, with TRBD1 identical over 9 bases. Germline V gene lookup returns CDR1 SEHNR and CDR2 FQNEAQ (reference sequence). V shed 4 bases and J 1 base; nucleotides not matched to a gene: 1. This CDR3 has 15 residues.

This rearrangement joins TRBV12-3 or TRBV12-4 to TRBJ2-5, with D possibly being TRBD2 (5 bases). The CDR3 consists of 13 residues. Trimming cost V 6 bases and J 0 bases, with 8 bases left between them. As DNA, the CDR3 is TGTGCCAGCAGACCGGGGTACCAAGAGACCCAGTACTTC. Translating gives CASRPGYQETQYF.

This chain links TRBV7-2 with TRBJ2-1; D is ambiguous. CDR3 length equals 13 residues. Looked up from germline, CDR1 is SGHTA and CDR2 is FQGNSA. V was trimmed by 5 bases and J by 6 bases, leaving 11 bases between them. CDR3 DNA: TGTGCCAGCAGCACCCGACATCCCAATGAGCAGTTCTTC. This codes for CASSTRHPNEQFF.

This sequence joins TRBV6-5 and TRBJ2-1, with 13 bases identical to TRBD2. Trimming cost V 2 bases and J 9 bases; bases outside gene matches: 7. The CDR3 length is 16 residues. The germline CDR1 and CDR2 sequences are MNHEY and SVGAGI. CDR3 loop: CASSYTTSGRATEQFF. The CDR3 bases are TGTGCCAGCAGTTACACCACTAGCGGGAGGGCCACTGAGCAGTTCTTC.

This clonotype was observed a handful of times. The rearrangement joins TRBV18 to TRBJ1-1; D gene uncertain. V lost 3 bases, J lost 7 bases, and 9 bases lay in between. CDR3 length: 12 amino acids. Germline assignment: CDR1 KGHSH and CDR2 LQKENI. The CDR3 bases are TGTGCCAGCTCACCCGGGCAGCTTGAAGCTTTCTTT. This translates into CASSPGQLEAFF. Full variable domain (rest looked up from reference TRBV18 and TRBJ1-1): NAGVMQNPRHLVRRRGQEARLRCSPMKGHSHVYWYRQLPEEGLKFMVYLQKENIIDESGMPKERFSAEFPKEGPSILRIQQVVRGDSAAYFCASSPGQLEAFFGQGTRLTVV.

This clonotype was observed a few times. The V gene is TRBV7-2, the J gene TRBJ2-2; D is possibly TRBD1 or TRBD2 (5 bases each). There are 14 residues in the CDR3. V was pared by 10 bases and J by 5 bases, with 17 bases between. Germline assignment: CDR1 SGHTA and CDR2 FQGNSA. The CDR3 coding sequence is TGTGCCATCCCGGGACGGTTCTTGACCGGGGAGCTGTTTTTT. It is translated as CAIPGRFLTGELFF.

Ten or more counts support this clonotype. This chain links TRBV7-8 with TRBJ2-4, with 13 positions matching TRBD2. Losses at the gene ends were 4 bases for V and 0 bases for J; bases not matched to a gene: 6. The CDR3 extends over 18 amino acids. In germline, CDR1 is SGHVS, CDR2 FQNEAQ. The CDR3 DNA reads as TGTGCCAGCAGCTCCGGGACTAGCGGGATGGGAGCCAAAAACATTCAGTACTTC. Its protein is CASSSGTSGMGAKNIQYF.

This clonotype was counted between two and nine times. The rearrangement joins TRBV4-1 to TRBJ2-5, with D maybe TRBD1 (6 bases). This CDR3 has 15 amino acids. Germline lookup yields CDR1 MGHRA and CDR2 YSYEKL. Trimming removed 1 base from V and 6 bases from J, with 15 bases in between. CDR3 loop: CASSQVLDRDQTQYF. CDR3 bases: TGCGCCAGCAGCCAAGTTCTGGACAGAGATCAGACCCAGTACTTC.

The chain combines TRBV4-3 with TRBJ1-2; D uncertain. Germline CDR1 is LGHNA and CDR2 is YSLEER. This CDR3 spans 14 amino acids. Deletions cut 4 bases from V and 3 bases from J, with 12 bases between. DNA for the CDR3: TGCGCCAGCAGCCCCGTGGAAGCCGACTATGGCTACACCTTC. Residues: CASSPVEADYGYTF.

This clonotype was observed many times. V and J are TRBV7-2 and TRBJ2-3; D not resolved. This CDR3 contains 13 residues. V was pared by 8 bases and J by 6 bases, with 15 bases between. Looked up from germline, CDR1 is SGHTA and CDR2 is FQGNSA. As DNA, the CDR3 is TGTGCCAGCGGGGATGTAGGCCGGGATACGCAGTATTTT. Protein: CASGDVGRDTQYF. Combining the CDR3 with reference TRBV7-2 and TRBJ2-3 gives the whole variable domain GAGVSQSPSNKVTEKGKDVELRCDPISGHTALYWYRQSLGQGLEFLIYFQGNSAPDKSGLPSDRFSAERTGGSVSTLTIQRTQQEDSAVYLCASGDVGRDTQYFGPGTRLTVL.

The sample holds many counts of this clonotype. V gene TRBV7-2 combines with J gene TRBJ2-6; D unclear. With 4 bases removed from V and 0 bases from J, the gap between germline ends came to 10 bases. This CDR3 region has 16 residues. Per the germline V gene, CDR1 is SGHTA and CDR2 is FQGNSA. The CDR3 loop reads CASSSEPFSGANVLTF. CDR3 DNA sequence: TGTGCCAGCAGCTCCGAACCCTTCTCTGGGGCCAACGTCCTGACTTTC.

This chain connects TRBV5-1 to TRBJ2-7; TRBD2 matches at 8 bases. Looked up from germline, CDR1 is SGHRS and CDR2 is YFSETQ. Trimming cost V 4 bases and J 4 bases; bases outside gene matches: 13. This CDR3 has 16 amino acids. CDR3 nucleotides: TGCGCCAGCAGCCCACGGGCTACTAGCGGCAATTACGAGCAGTACTTC. It yields the protein CASSPRATSGNYEQYF.

This clonotype has only a few counts. This chain uses TRBV7-2 with TRBJ1-2; 7 bases map to TRBD1. Trimming at V came to 5 bases and at J to 3 bases, leaving 9 bases not matched to a gene. Germline V lookup: CDR1 SGHTA, CDR2 FQGNSA. The CDR3 contains 15 residues. CDR3 DNA sequence: TGTGCCAGCAGCCAGGGGGGTTCGTTGGACTATGGCTACACCTTC. Its protein product is CASSQGGSLDYGYTF.

The chain recombines TRBV11-2 with TRBJ2-7; 7 positions agree with TRBD2. The CDR3 contains 17 residues. With 1 base clipped from V and 3 bases from J, the junction kept 12 bases outside the gene matches. Germline assignment: CDR1 SGHAT and CDR2 FQNNGV. Written as DNA, the CDR3 is TGTGCCAGCAGCTTAGTCATGACTAGCCCCACTGGCTACGAGCAGTACTTC. Protein sequence: CASSLVMTSPTGYEQYF.

The chain links TRBV7-2 to TRBJ2-3; 10 nucleotides line up with TRBD2. Trimming took 3 bases from V and 3 from J; bases not matched to a gene: 6. The germline V gene encodes CDR1 SGHTA and CDR2 FQGNSA. This CDR3 region has 16 residues. The CDR3 DNA reads TGTGCCAGCAGCTTCAGTCTAGCGGGAGAGACAGATACGCAGTATTTT. Translation gives CASSFSLAGETDTQYF.

Only a few counts were recorded for this clonotype. This chain links TRBV6-8 with TRBJ1-2; 9 nucleotides line up with TRBD1. Germline CDR1 reads MNHGY; CDR2 reads SAAAGT. V shed 2 bases and J 4 bases; nucleotides not matched to a gene: 2. CDR3 length: 14 residues. The CDR3 sequence is CASSYGDRAYGYTF. The CDR3 nucleotides are TGTGCCAGCAGTTACGGGGACAGGGCCTATGGCTACACCTTC.